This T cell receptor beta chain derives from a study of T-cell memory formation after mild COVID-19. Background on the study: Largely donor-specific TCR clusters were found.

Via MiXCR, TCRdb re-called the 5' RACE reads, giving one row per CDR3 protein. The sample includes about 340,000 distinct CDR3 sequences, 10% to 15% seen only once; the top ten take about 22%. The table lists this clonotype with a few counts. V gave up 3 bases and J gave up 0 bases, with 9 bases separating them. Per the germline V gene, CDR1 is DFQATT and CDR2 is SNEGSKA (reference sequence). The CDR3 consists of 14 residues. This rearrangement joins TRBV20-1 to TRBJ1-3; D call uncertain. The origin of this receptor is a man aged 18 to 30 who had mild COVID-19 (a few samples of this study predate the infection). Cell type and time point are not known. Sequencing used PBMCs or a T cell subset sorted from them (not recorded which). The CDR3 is CSASLGTSGNTIYF. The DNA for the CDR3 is TGCAGTGCTAGTTTGGGAACCTCTGGAAACACCATATATTTT.